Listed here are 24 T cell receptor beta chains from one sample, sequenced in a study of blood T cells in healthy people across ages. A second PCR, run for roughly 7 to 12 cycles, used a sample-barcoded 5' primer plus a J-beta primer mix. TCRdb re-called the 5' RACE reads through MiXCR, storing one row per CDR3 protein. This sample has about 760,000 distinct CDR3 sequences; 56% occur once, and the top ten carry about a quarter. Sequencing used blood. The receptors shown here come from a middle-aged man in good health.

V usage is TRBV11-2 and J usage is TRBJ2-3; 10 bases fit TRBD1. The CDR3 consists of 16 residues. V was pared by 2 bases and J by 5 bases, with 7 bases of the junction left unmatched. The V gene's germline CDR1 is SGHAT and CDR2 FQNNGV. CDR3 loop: CASSLLDRGLGDTQYF. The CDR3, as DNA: TGTGCCAGCAGCTTACTGGACAGGGGGTTAGGAGATACGCAGTATTTT.

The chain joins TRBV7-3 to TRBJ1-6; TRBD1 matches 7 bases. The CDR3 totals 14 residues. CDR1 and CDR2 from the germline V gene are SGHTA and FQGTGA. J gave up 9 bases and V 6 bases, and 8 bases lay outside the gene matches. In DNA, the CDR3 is TGTGCCAGCAGAGAGGGACAGCTCTCTTCACCCCTCCACTTT. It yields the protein CASREGQLSSPLHF.

The CDR3 region has the DNA TGTGCCAGCAGTGCTCTACCAAACCTTGGGACAGATACGCAGTATTTT. Encoded protein: CASSALPNLGTDTQYF. The gene calls are TRBV2 and TRBJ2-3; D is ambiguous. The ends were cut back, 4 bases at V and 3 bases at J, with 17 bases in the middle. Per germline, CDR1 SNHLY and CDR2 FYNNEI. The CDR3 totals 16 residues.

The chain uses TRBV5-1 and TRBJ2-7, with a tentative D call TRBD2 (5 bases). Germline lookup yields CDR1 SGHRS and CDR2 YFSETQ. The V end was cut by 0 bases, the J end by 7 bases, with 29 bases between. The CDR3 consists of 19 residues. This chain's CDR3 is CASSLGRDFGLSSYNEQYF. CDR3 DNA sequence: TGCGCCAGCAGCTTGGGAAGAGACTTTGGACTGAGCTCCTACAATGAGCAGTACTTC.

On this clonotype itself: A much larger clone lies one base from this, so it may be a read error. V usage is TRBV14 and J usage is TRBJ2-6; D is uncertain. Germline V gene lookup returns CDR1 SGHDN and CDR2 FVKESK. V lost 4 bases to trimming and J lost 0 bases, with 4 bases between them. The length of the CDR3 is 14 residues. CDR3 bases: TGTGCCAGCAGCCCGAACTCTGGGGCCAACGTCCTGACTTTC. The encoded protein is CASSPNSGANVLTF.

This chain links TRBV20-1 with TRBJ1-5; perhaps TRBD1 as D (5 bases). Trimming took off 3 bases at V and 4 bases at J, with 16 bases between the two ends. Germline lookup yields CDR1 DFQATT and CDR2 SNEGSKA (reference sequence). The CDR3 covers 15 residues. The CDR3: CSASRPSGPNQPQHF. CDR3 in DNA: TGCAGTGCTAGTAGGCCCTCGGGGCCTAATCAGCCCCAGCATTTT.

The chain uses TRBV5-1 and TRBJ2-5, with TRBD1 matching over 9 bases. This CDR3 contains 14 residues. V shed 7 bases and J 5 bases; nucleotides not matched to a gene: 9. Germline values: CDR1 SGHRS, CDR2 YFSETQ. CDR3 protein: CASGRSGTGETQYF. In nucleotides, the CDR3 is TGCGCCAGCGGACGGTCCGGGACAGGGGAGACCCAGTACTTC. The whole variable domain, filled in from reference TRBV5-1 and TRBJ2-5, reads KAGVTQTPRYLIKTRGQQVTLSCSPISGHRSVSWYQQTPGQGLQFLFEYFSETQRNKGNFPGRFSGRQFSNSRSEMNVSTLELGDSALYLCASGRSGTGETQYFGPGTRLLVL.

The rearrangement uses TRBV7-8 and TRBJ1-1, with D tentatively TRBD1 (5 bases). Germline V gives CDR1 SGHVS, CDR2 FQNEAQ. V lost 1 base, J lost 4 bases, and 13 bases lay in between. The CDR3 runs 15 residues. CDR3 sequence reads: CASSLDRGVGTEAFF. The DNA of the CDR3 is TGTGCCAGCAGCTTAGATAGGGGAGTCGGCACTGAAGCTTTCTTT.

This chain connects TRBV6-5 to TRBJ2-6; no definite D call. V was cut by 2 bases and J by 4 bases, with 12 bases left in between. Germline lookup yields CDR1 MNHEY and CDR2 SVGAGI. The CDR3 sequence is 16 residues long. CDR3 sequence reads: CASSYGVESGANVLTF. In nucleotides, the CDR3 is TGTGCCAGCAGTTACGGCGTAGAGTCCGGGGCCAACGTCCTGACTTTC.

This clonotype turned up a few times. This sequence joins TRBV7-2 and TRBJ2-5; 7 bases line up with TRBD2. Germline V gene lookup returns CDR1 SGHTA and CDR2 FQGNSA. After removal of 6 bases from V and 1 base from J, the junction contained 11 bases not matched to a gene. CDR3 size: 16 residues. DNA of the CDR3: TGTGCCAGCAGGGAGGGAGCGGGGCGAACCCAAGAGACCCAGTACTTC. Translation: CASREGAGRTQETQYF.

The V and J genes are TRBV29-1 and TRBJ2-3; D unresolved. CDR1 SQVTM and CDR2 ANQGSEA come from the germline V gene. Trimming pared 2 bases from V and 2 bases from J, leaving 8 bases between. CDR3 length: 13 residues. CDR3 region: CSVEILSTDTQYF. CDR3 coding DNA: TGCAGCGTTGAAATACTATCCACAGATACGCAGTATTTT.

In DNA, the CDR3 is TGCGCCAGCAGCCAACAAAGTTCGGGGGATACGCAGTATTTT. As protein: CASSQQSSGDTQYF. The rearrangement links TRBV4-3 to TRBJ2-3; a possible D gene is TRBD2 (5 bases). This CDR3 is 14 amino acids long. Trimming removed 2 bases at V and 6 bases at J, with 12 bases between. CDR1 is LGHNA, CDR2 YSLEER, per germline.

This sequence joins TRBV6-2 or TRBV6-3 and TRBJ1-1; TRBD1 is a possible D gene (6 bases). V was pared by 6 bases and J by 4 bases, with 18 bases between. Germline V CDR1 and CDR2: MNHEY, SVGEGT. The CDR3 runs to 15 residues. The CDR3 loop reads CASSQPWQGSTEAFF. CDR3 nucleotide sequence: TGTGCCAGCAGCCAGCCGTGGCAGGGGAGCACTGAAGCTTTCTTT.

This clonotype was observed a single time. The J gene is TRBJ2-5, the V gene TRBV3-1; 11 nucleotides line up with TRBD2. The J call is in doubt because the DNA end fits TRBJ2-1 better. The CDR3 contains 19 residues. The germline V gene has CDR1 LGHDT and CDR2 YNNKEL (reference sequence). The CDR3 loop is CASSQRKSTGTSGQETQFF. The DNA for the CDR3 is TGTGCCAGCAGCCAGCGCAAAAGCACCGGGACTAGCGGCCAAGAGACCCAGTTCTTC.

The CDR3 protein is CSVVYRTDTQYF. In nucleotides, the CDR3 is TGCAGCGTTGTATATCGCACAGATACGCAGTATTTT. V and J are TRBV29-1 and TRBJ2-3; D remains ambiguous. Trimming left V 4 bases short and J 1 base short, with 6 bases between. Germline CDR1 SQVTM, CDR2 ANQGSEA. This CDR3 contains 12 residues.

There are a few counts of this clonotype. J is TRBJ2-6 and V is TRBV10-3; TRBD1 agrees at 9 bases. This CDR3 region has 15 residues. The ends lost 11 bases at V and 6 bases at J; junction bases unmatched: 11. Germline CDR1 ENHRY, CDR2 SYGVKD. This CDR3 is CASRTGERQANVLTF. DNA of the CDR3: TGTGCCTCAAGGACAGGGGAACGGCAGGCCAACGTCCTGACTTTC.

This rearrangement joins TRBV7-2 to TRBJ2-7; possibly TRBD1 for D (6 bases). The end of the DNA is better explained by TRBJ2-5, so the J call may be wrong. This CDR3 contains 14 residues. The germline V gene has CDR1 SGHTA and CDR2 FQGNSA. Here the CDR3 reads CASSSNRVEETQYF. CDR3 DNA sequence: TGTGCCAGCAGCTCAAACAGGGTTGAGGAGACCCAGTACTTC.

The CDR3 DNA follows: TGTGCCAGCAGCGTATTGGGGGGGAGCAATCAGCCCCAGCATTTT. This codes for CASSVLGGSNQPQHF. V is TRBV9 and J is TRBJ1-5; maybe TRBD1 (5 bases). The CDR3 covers 15 residues. CDR1 and CDR2 (germline): SGDLS, YYNGEE. V dropped 1 base and J dropped 1 base, with 9 bases sitting between them. Full variable domain (rest looked up from reference TRBV9 and TRBJ1-5): DSGVTQTPKHLITATGQRVTLRCSPRSGDLSVYWYQQSLDQGLQFLIQYYNGEERAKGNILERFSAQQFPDLHSELNLSSLELGDSALYFCASSVLGGSNQPQHFGDGTRLSIL.

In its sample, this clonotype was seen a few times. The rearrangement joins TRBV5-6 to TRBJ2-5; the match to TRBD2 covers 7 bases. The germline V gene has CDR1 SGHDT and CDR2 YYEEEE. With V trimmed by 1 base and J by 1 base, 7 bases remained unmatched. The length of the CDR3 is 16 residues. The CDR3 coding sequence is TGTGCCAGCAGCTTGAAGGCTAGCGGATCCCAAGAGACCCAGTACTTC. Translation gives CASSLKASGSQETQYF.

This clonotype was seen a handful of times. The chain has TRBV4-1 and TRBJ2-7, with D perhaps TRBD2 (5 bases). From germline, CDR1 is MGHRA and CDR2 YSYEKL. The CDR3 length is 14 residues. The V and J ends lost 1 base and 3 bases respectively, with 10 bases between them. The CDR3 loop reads CASSQGETDYEQYF. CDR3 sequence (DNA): TGCGCCAGCAGCCAAGGGGAGACGGACTACGAGCAGTACTTC.

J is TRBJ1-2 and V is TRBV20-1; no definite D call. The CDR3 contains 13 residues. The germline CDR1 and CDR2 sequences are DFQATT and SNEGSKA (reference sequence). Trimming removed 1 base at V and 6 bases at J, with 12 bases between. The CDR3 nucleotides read TGCAGTGCTAGAGCAAGGCAGGTGAATGGCTACACCTTC. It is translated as CSARARQVNGYTF.

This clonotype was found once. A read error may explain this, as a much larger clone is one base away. The CDR3 region is CSVREGGENTEAFF. The CDR3 coding sequence is TGCAGCGTTCGCGAGGGCGGGGAGAACACTGAAGCTTTCTTT. The chain is built from TRBV29-1 and TRBJ1-1; D remains ambiguous. The germline V and J ends were trimmed by 5 bases and 1 base, with 14 bases remaining between them. Germline lookup yields CDR1 SQVTM and CDR2 ANQGSEA. This CDR3 contains 14 residues.

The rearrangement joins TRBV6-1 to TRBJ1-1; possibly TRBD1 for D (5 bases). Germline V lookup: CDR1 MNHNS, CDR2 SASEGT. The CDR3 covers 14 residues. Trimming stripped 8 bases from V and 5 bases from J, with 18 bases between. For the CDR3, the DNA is TGTGCCAGCGGAGCAACTTTTGGGGGGACTGAAGCTTTCTTT. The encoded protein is CASGATFGGTEAFF.

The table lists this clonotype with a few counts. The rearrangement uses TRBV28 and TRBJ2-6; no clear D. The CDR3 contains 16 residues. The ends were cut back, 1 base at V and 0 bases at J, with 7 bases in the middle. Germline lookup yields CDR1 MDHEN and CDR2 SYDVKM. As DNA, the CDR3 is TGTGCCAGCAGTTTATTAACAGTCTCTGGGGCCAACGTCCTGACTTTC. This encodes CASSLLTVSGANVLTF.